This T cell receptor beta chain was identified in a study of Ad26.COV2.S vaccination and SARS-CoV-2 variants. Germline-derived CDR1 and CDR2 are SGHDT and YYEEEE. The CDR3 is made up of 13 amino acids. Trimming pared 2 bases from V and 2 bases from J, leaving 7 bases between. Treatment reported: around 19 received Ad26.COV2.S at low or high dose, single or two shots; 5 received placebo; per-sample allocation not given. On day 63 after the first injection, vaccine and placebo recipients gave samples. The data were produced by immunoSEQ multiplex PCR, yet TCRdb's version contains in-frame clones alone and is incomplete. The sample includes hundreds of thousands of clones, around 86% of them seen just once.

The sequenced sample was peripheral blood, obtained in a trial of Ad26.COV2.S vaccine versus placebo. This clonotype was sampled from a person between 18 and 65 years old who received the Ad26.COV2.S COVID-19 vaccine or a placebo. The chain couples TRBV5-6 to TRBJ1-2, with D unclear. CDR3 coding DNA: TGTGCCAGCAGCTTTACACCGAACTATGGCTACACCTTC. This codes for CASSFTPNYGYTF.